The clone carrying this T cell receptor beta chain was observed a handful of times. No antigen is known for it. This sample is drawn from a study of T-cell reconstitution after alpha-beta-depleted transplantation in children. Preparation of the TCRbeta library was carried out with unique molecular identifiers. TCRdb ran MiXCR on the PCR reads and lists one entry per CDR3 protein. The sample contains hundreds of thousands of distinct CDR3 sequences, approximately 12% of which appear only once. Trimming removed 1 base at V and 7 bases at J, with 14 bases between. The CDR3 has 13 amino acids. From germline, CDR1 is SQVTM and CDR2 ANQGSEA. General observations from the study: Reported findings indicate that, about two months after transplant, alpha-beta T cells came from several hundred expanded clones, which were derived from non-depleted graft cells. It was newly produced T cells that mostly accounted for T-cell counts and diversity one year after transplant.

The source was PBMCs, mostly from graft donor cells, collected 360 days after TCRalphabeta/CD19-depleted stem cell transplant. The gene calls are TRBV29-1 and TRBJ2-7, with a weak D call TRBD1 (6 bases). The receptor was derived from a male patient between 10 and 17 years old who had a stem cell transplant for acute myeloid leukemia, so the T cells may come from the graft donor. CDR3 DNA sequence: TGCAGCGTTGAAGGTAACAGGGCGAGAGAGCAGTACTTC. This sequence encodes CSVEGNRAREQYF.